These 20 T cell receptor beta chains came from one sample sequenced in a study of blood T cell repertoires in COVID-19. TCRdb's table, derived via immunoSEQ multiplex PCR, lists solely in-frame clones and lacks some. This sample has about 150,000 clones, with about nine tenths found just once. Sequencing was performed on peripheral blood. These receptors came from a human donor in a cohort sampled during active COVID-19.

Here the CDR3 reads CASSQDEGLAGIQYF. In DNA, the CDR3 is TGCGCCAGCAGCCAAGATGAAGGACTAGCGGGGATTCAGTACTTC. The chain employs TRBV4-1 and TRBJ2-4, with TRBD2 identical over 12 bases. The germline gives CDR1 MGHRA, CDR2 YSYEKL. With V trimmed by 0 bases and J by 10 bases, 4 bases remained unmatched. CDR3 length: 15 amino acids.

The rearrangement uses TRBV12-3 or TRBV12-4 and TRBJ1-1; no firm D call. V gave up 5 bases and J gave up 1 base, with 5 bases separating them. The CDR3 spans 12 residues. The CDR3: CASSGANTEAFF. The CDR3 DNA sequence: TGTGCCAGCAGTGGAGCGAACACTGAAGCTTTCTTT.

The chain carries TRBV25-1 and TRBJ2-1, with 14 positions matching TRBD2. The CDR3 has 18 amino acids. Germline CDR1 reads MGHDK; CDR2 reads SYGVNS. With 4 bases clipped from V and 5 bases from J, the junction kept 10 bases outside the gene matches. The CDR3 sequence is CASSGFGLAGGMNNEQFF. CDR3 sequence (DNA): TGTGCCAGCAGTGGATTTGGACTAGCGGGGGGCATGAACAATGAGCAGTTCTTC.

This chain links TRBV7-3 with TRBJ2-2; a weak D match, TRBD1 (6 bases). V was clipped by 5 bases and J by 0 bases, with 13 bases between them. Germline CDR1 SGHTA, CDR2 FQGTGA. The CDR3 totals 16 residues. CDR3 sequence (DNA): TGTGCCAGCAGCCTACAGACAGGCCCGAACACCGGGGAGCTGTTTTTT. Translated, it gives CASSLQTGPNTGELFF.

This chain connects TRBV19 to TRBJ2-2; TRBD1 matches at 10 bases. This CDR3 has 14 amino acids. The germline CDR1 and CDR2 sequences are LNHDA and SQIVND (reference sequence). Trimming took 6 bases from V and 5 from J; bases not matched to a gene: 3. For the CDR3, the DNA is TGTGCCAGTAGGACAGGGGGCAGGACCGGGGAGCTGTTTTTT. It translates to CASRTGGRTGELFF.

The V call is TRBV5-1, the J call TRBJ1-2, with D hard to call. This CDR3 spans 15 amino acids. V was trimmed by 0 bases and J by 2 bases, leaving 11 bases between them. Germline CDR1 reads SGHRS; CDR2 reads YFSETQ. The CDR3 nucleotides are TGCGCCAGCAGCTTGGGGGCAGGCGTAAACTATGGCTACACCTTC. The encoded protein is CASSLGAGVNYGYTF.

J is TRBJ2-7 and V is TRBV4-1; maybe TRBD2 (6 bases). The CDR3 consists of 15 residues. CDR1 and CDR2 from the germline V gene are MGHRA and YSYEKL. Trimming removed 1 base at V and 2 bases at J, with 12 bases between. The CDR3 DNA reads as TGCGCCAGCAGCCAAGTGGCTAGCGTTACCTACGAGCAGTACTTC. The encoded protein is CASSQVASVTYEQYF.

This chain joins TRBV7-2 and TRBJ2-7; TRBD1 agrees at 9 bases. Germline V gene data show CDR1 as SGHTA and CDR2 as FQGNSA. The ends lost 5 bases at V and 5 bases at J; junction bases unmatched: 4. This CDR3 contains 13 residues. CDR3 coding DNA: TGTGCCAGCAGCCGTACAGGGGGCGACGAGCAGTACTTC. Translated: CASSRTGGDEQYF.

This clone was found once. V gene TRBV2 combines with J gene TRBJ1-1; possible D gene TRBD1, 6 bases. This CDR3 is built from 14 residues. The germline V and J ends were trimmed by 9 bases and 1 base, with 15 bases remaining between them. CDR1 and CDR2 from the germline V gene are SNHLY and FYNNEI. CDR3 residues: CASNRGGENTEAFF. The CDR3 DNA reads TGTGCCAGTAATAGGGGGGGGGAGAACACTGAAGCTTTCTTT.

This clone is a singleton in its sample. V usage is TRBV29-1 and J usage is TRBJ1-3; possibly TRBD1 for D (5 bases). The germline V gene has CDR1 SQVTM and CDR2 ANQGSEA. The V end lost 7 bases, the J end lost 6 bases, and 19 bases lay between the germline ends. There are 14 residues in the CDR3. CDR3 in amino acids: CSAGPGLGENTIYF. In DNA, the CDR3 is TGCAGCGCGGGACCGGGACTTGGGGAAAACACCATATATTTT.

The V call is TRBV2, the J call TRBJ2-7, with no clear D. Germline loops: CDR1 SNHLY, CDR2 FYNNEI. The CDR3 consists of 13 residues. V was shortened by 0 bases and J by 5 bases, with 8 bases between the two germline ends. This CDR3 reads CASSEARVDEQYF. CDR3 nucleotide sequence: TGTGCCAGCAGTGAAGCGAGAGTAGACGAGCAGTACTTC.

CDR3: CASSGNRDTQYF. The CDR3 bases are TGTGCCAGCAGCGGAAACAGGGATACGCAGTATTTT. J is TRBJ2-3 and V is TRBV13; a weak D match, TRBD1 (5 bases). Germline V CDR1 and CDR2: PRHDT, FYEKMQ (reference sequence). CDR3 length: 12 amino acids. With 5 bases removed from V and 6 bases from J, the gap between germline ends came to 9 bases.

The rearrangement uses TRBV7-3 and TRBJ2-3; 7 bases are shared with TRBD2. The CDR3 extends over 15 amino acids. Germline CDR1 is SGHTA and CDR2 is FQGTGA. J lost 0 bases, V lost 3 bases, and 3 bases had no gene match. The DNA of the CDR3 is TGTGCCAGCAGCTTTCGCGGGGGTAGCACAGATACGCAGTATTTT. Translating gives CASSFRGGSTDTQYF.

V gene TRBV5-1 combines with J gene TRBJ2-3, with D unresolved. Germline V CDR1 and CDR2: SGHRS, YFSETQ. This CDR3 contains 14 residues. Trimming cost V 4 bases and J 3 bases, with 12 bases left between them. The CDR3 reads CASSPPSQTDTQYF. The DNA for the CDR3 is TGCGCCAGCAGCCCGCCCTCGCAGACAGATACGCAGTATTTT.

V and J are TRBV19 and TRBJ2-3; 7 bases fit TRBD2. V dropped 10 bases and J dropped 5; count of bases not matched to a gene: 9. Germline V lookup: CDR1 LNHDA, CDR2 SQIVND (reference sequence). The CDR3 spans 13 residues. The CDR3 reads CATTAGSGDTQYF. CDR3 nucleotides: TGTGCCACAACAGCGGGGTCTGGAGATACGCAGTATTTT.

The V call is TRBV7-6, the J call TRBJ2-6; 7 bases agree with TRBD1. V trimming: 2 bases; J trimming: 0 bases; junction bases outside the gene matches: 7. This CDR3 is 18 amino acids long. Germline V CDR1 and CDR2: SGHVS, FNYEAQ. The CDR3 bases are TGTGCCAGCAGCTTACGGGGACAGCTCAGCTCTGGGGCCAACGTCCTGACTTTC. It encodes CASSLRGQLSSGANVLTF.

The rearrangement links TRBV5-1 to TRBJ1-3; D is ambiguous. The V gene lost 0 bases and the J gene lost 0 bases, with 16 bases spanning the gap. CDR3 size: 18 residues. The germline V gene encodes CDR1 SGHRS and CDR2 YFSETQ. The CDR3 loop reads CASSLDLGTGSSGNTIYF. The CDR3 nucleotides are TGCGCCAGCAGCTTGGATCTCGGTACGGGGAGCTCTGGAAACACCATATATTTT.

The V call is TRBV21-1, the J call TRBJ1-5. TRBV21-1 constitutes a pseudogene. The CDR3 is 15 residues long. The CDR3 loop is CASSRRGFFNQPQHF. The CDR3 DNA follows: TGTGCCAGCAGCCGGCGGGGTTTTTTCAATCAGCCCCAGCATTTT.

This chain links TRBV20-1 with TRBJ2-1, with TRBD2 matching 13 bases. Trimming at V came to 3 bases and at J to 8 bases, leaving 4 bases not matched to a gene. The CDR3 has 14 amino acids. Per the germline V gene, CDR1 is DFQATT and CDR2 is SNEGSKA (reference sequence). Here the CDR3 DNA reads TGCAGTGCTAGTAGGACTAGCGGGGGCTATGAGCAGTTCTTC. Translation gives CSASRTSGGYEQFF.

This chain uses TRBV25-1 with TRBJ1-3; TRBD1 might be the D (5 bases). The CDR3 sequence is 16 residues long. CDR1 is MGHDK and CDR2 is SYGVNS in the germline V gene. Trimming pared 2 bases from V and 2 bases from J, leaving 13 bases between. The CDR3 DNA reads as TGTGCCAGCAGTGAAGGAGGGGAGATCGCTGGAAACACCATATATTTT. This encodes CASSEGGEIAGNTIYF.